This entry describes one TCR beta chain. Methods used by the authors: By means of reference gene primer amplification, nucleated cell counts were estimated. TCRdb keeps only in-frame clones here, not all; method: immunoSEQ multiplex PCR. V, J and clone size are those of that table, while D and trimming were read from the DNA. In the table there are about 150,000 clones, 82% of which are singletons. This sample was included in a study of blood T cell repertoires in COVID-19. In the study overall: Some COVID-19 samples were acute and others convalescent; all came from the United States, Italy and Spain. T cells, B-cell-depleted T cells, or PBMCs provided the cDNA or gDNA that served as material.

This CDR3 has 15 amino acids. CDR1 and CDR2 from the germline V gene are SGHTA and FQGNSA. V was clipped by 2 bases and J by 0 bases, with 8 bases between them. V is TRBV7-2 and J is TRBJ1-3; D is possibly TRBD1 (5 bases). The TCR was taken from a human donor with acute or convalescent COVID-19. The donor label of this sample is uncertain. Specimen: peripheral blood. The CDR3 is CASSLLQVSGNTIYF. The CDR3 nucleotides read TGTGCCAGCAGCTTACTACAGGTCTCTGGAAACACCATATATTTT.